Listed here is a single T cell receptor (beta chain). The sample belongs to a study of PD-L1 blockade in urothelial cancer. Study overall: From 0 to 3 prior chemotherapy regimens had been given to the patients.

Time point indicated: pretreatment peripheral blood. Sequencing used immunoSEQ multiplex PCR; TCRdb keeps in-frame clones, though not all of them. The sample holds roughly 100,000 clones, around 92% seen once. The sequencing here drew on PBMCs, taken around atezolizumab (anti-PD-L1) treatment. The receptor was isolated from a woman aged 80 or over with urothelial cancer.

The CDR3 nucleotides read TGTGCCAGCAGTTTAAGGAGTGCGACGGATAGCAATCAGCCCCAGCATTTT. It translates to CASSLRSATDSNQPQHF. The genes are TRBV27 and TRBJ1-5; D unresolved. The germline gives CDR1 MNHEY, CDR2 SMNVEV (reference sequence). The CDR3 has 17 residues. The germline V and J ends were trimmed by 2 bases and 0 bases, with 14 bases remaining between them.